Listed below are T cell receptor beta chains from one sample, sequenced in a study of OX40 agonist ivuxolimab in advanced cancers. Measured with immunoSEQ multiplex PCR; TCRdb has only the in-frame clones, and not every one. The sample lists 50,000 to 65,000 clones, about 81% occurring once. Sequenced material: CD4+ or CD8+ T cells sorted from blood, taken in a trial of the OX40 agonist ivuxolimab. The receptors originated from an adult with an advanced solid tumor such as melanoma, head and neck, liver or kidney cancer. CDR3s include the opening cysteine and the closing phenylalanine or tryptophan. The D gene is left open where the match is weak. Clone size, where shown, is once, few, many, or a class for clones that have expanded.

cdr3_nt: TGTGCCAGTCGACAGGGCTCCTACGAGCAGTACTTC
cdr3_aa: CASRQGSYEQYF
v_call: TRBV6-5
clone_size: few
cdr3_length: 12
d_call: TRBD1
j_call: TRBJ2-7

cdr3_nt: TGTGCCACCAGCAGGATCATCACCCCGGCCCCCAATGAGCAGTTCTTC
cdr3_aa: CATSRIITPAPNEQFF
v_call: TRBV15
clone_size: NA
cdr3_length: 16
d_call: NA
j_call: TRBJ2-1

cdr3_nt: TGTGCCAGCAGTGACCTGGGACAGGCTAATGAAAAACTGTTTTTT
cdr3_aa: CASSDLGQANEKLFF
v_call: TRBV2
clone_size: NA
cdr3_length: 15
d_call: TRBD1
j_call: TRBJ1-4

cdr3_nt: TGTGCCAGCAGTTTATGGTCCACAGGGGGCAGGAACACTGAAGCTTTCTTT
cdr3_aa: CASSLWSTGGRNTEAFF
v_call: TRBV28
clone_size: NA
cdr3_length: 17
d_call: TRBD1
j_call: TRBJ1-1

cdr3_nt: TGCGCCAGCAGTGAGACGGGGAACACCGGGGAGCTGTTTTTT
cdr3_aa: CASSETGNTGELFF
v_call: TRBV10-2
clone_size: NA
cdr3_length: 14
d_call: NA
j_call: TRBJ2-2

cdr3_nt: TGCGCCAGCAGCTTAGATACTCAAGAGACCCAGTACTTC
cdr3_aa: CASSLDTQETQYF
v_call: TRBV5-1
clone_size: NA
cdr3_length: 13
d_call: NA
j_call: TRBJ2-5

cdr3_nt: TGTGCCAGCAGTGAAGACTGGGAGACCCAGTACTTC
cdr3_aa: CASSEDWETQYF
v_call: TRBV25-1
clone_size: NA
cdr3_length: 12
d_call: NA
j_call: TRBJ2-5

cdr3_nt: TGTGCCAGCAGTTACGAGCGGGGGTACTACGAGCAGTACTTC
cdr3_aa: CASSYERGYYEQYF
v_call: TRBV6-5
clone_size: NA
cdr3_length: 14
d_call: TRBD2
j_call: TRBJ2-7

cdr3_nt: TGTGCCAGTAGTTCCCCCGGGGGGCCGAGCTCCTACGAGCAGTACTTC
cdr3_aa: CASSSPGGPSSYEQYF
v_call: TRBV19
clone_size: NA
cdr3_length: 16
d_call: NA
j_call: TRBJ2-7

cdr3_nt: TGTGCCATCAGGACTGAGGCGGGTGAGACCCAGTACTTC
cdr3_aa: CAIRTEAGETQYF
v_call: TRBV10-3
clone_size: NA
cdr3_length: 13
d_call: NA
j_call: TRBJ2-5

cdr3_nt: TGCGCCAGCAGCTTGGCCTCATTGACCAAAAACATTCAGTACTTC
cdr3_aa: CASSLASLTKNIQYF
v_call: TRBV5-1
clone_size: once
cdr3_length: 15
d_call: NA
j_call: TRBJ2-4

cdr3_nt: TGTGCCAGCAGCTTAGACGGGGAGGGGACGGATACGCAGTATTTT
cdr3_aa: CASSLDGEGTDTQYF
v_call: TRBV11-2
clone_size: NA
cdr3_length: 15
d_call: TRBD2
j_call: TRBJ2-3

cdr3_nt: TGTGCCAGCATTACAGGGGGAGGCTACGAGCAGTACTTC
cdr3_aa: CASITGGGYEQYF
v_call: TRBV2
clone_size: few
cdr3_length: 13
d_call: TRBD1
j_call: TRBJ2-7

cdr3_nt: TGTGCCAGCAGTTGGGGGCTCGGTCAGCCCCAGCATTTT
cdr3_aa: CASSWGLGQPQHF
v_call: TRBV27
clone_size: NA
cdr3_length: 13
d_call: NA
j_call: TRBJ1-5

cdr3_nt: TGTGCCAGCAGCGTAGGATCCGGATCAAACACCATATATTTT
cdr3_aa: CASSVGSGSNTIYF
v_call: TRBV9
clone_size: NA
cdr3_length: 14
d_call: NA
j_call: TRBJ1-3

cdr3_nt: TGTGCCAGCAGCCCCCTTGGCTCCTACGAGCAGTACTTC
cdr3_aa: CASSPLGSYEQYF
v_call: TRBV11-2
clone_size: NA
cdr3_length: 13
d_call: NA
j_call: TRBJ2-7

cdr3_nt: TGTGCCAGTAGTACCGGACTGGGGGAGACCCAGTACTTC
cdr3_aa: CASSTGLGETQYF
v_call: TRBV19
clone_size: NA
cdr3_length: 13
d_call: NA
j_call: TRBJ2-5

cdr3_nt: TGTGCCAGCAGCCCTCGTCAGGGCCGGGGCGGGATAGGCGCTTTCTTT
cdr3_aa: CASSPRQGRGGIGAFF
v_call: TRBV2
clone_size: NA
cdr3_length: 16
d_call: NA
j_call: TRBJ1-1

cdr3_nt: TGTGCCAGCAGTTACGAGGGCAGATCAAACACTGAAGCTTTCTTT
cdr3_aa: CASSYEGRSNTEAFF
v_call: TRBV6-5
clone_size: NA
cdr3_length: 15
d_call: NA
j_call: TRBJ1-1

cdr3_nt: TGTGCCAGCAGCCCAGGGGCATACGAGCAGTACTTC
cdr3_aa: CASSPGAYEQYF
v_call: TRBV14
clone_size: once
cdr3_length: 12
d_call: NA
j_call: TRBJ2-7

cdr3_nt: TGTGCCAGTAGTATAGAGCGGGGGACCTACACAGATACGCAGTATTTT
cdr3_aa: CASSIERGTYTDTQYF
v_call: TRBV19
clone_size: NA
cdr3_length: 16
d_call: TRBD2
j_call: TRBJ2-3

cdr3_nt: TGTGCCAGCAGCTTAAAAGGTGCTGAAGCTTTCTTT
cdr3_aa: CASSLKGAEAFF
v_call: TRBV7-9
clone_size: NA
cdr3_length: 12
d_call: NA
j_call: TRBJ1-1

cdr3_nt: TGTGCCAGCAGTGAATTCCAAAACACTGAAGCTTTCTTT
cdr3_aa: CASSEFQNTEAFF
v_call: TRBV6-1
clone_size: NA
cdr3_length: 13
d_call: NA
j_call: TRBJ1-1

cdr3_nt: TGCGCCAGCAGCTTGAGCGCCCATAGCGGGGATGAGCAGTTCTTC
cdr3_aa: CASSLSAHSGDEQFF
v_call: TRBV5-1
clone_size: NA
cdr3_length: 15
d_call: TRBD2
j_call: TRBJ2-1

cdr3_nt: TGTGCCAGCAGTCACAGGGGACAGGGGAACTACGAGCAGTACTTC
cdr3_aa: CASSHRGQGNYEQYF
v_call: TRBV6-5
clone_size: NA
cdr3_length: 15
d_call: TRBD1
j_call: TRBJ2-7

cdr3_nt: TGTGCCAGTTCAACAGGGGCCCAGGTCGATGAGCAGTTCTTC
cdr3_aa: CASSTGAQVDEQFF
v_call: TRBV19
clone_size: few
cdr3_length: 14
d_call: TRBD1
j_call: TRBJ2-1

cdr3_nt: TGTGCCAGCAGCCCGCTGAGCCGCCCTGACTCCTACGAGCAGTACTTC
cdr3_aa: CASSPLSRPDSYEQYF
v_call: TRBV11-2
clone_size: medium-sized
cdr3_length: 16
d_call: NA
j_call: TRBJ2-7

cdr3_nt: TGTGCCAGCAGCCGGGACAGGGGCAACACAGATACGCAGTATTTT
cdr3_aa: CASSRDRGNTDTQYF
v_call: TRBV5-4
clone_size: NA
cdr3_length: 15
d_call: TRBD1
j_call: TRBJ2-3

cdr3_nt: TGTGCCAGCAGCCAGTGGGGGGGATCTGAAAAACTGTTTTTT
cdr3_aa: CASSQWGGSEKLFF
v_call: TRBV14
clone_size: NA
cdr3_length: 14
d_call: NA
j_call: TRBJ1-4

cdr3_nt: TGTGCCAGCAGCGAGGGACAGGGGGGCACTGAAGCTTTCTTT
cdr3_aa: CASSEGQGGTEAFF
v_call: TRBV5-4
clone_size: once
cdr3_length: 14
d_call: TRBD1
j_call: TRBJ1-1

cdr3_nt: TGTGCCAGCAGCTATAGCACAGATACGCAGTATTTT
cdr3_aa: CASSYSTDTQYF
v_call: TRBV7-9
clone_size: NA
cdr3_length: 12
d_call: NA
j_call: TRBJ2-3

cdr3_nt: TGTGCCAGCAGCGTAGAGGTCGCGGGAGCCACAGATACGCAGTATTTT
cdr3_aa: CASSVEVAGATDTQYF
v_call: TRBV9
clone_size: NA
cdr3_length: 16
d_call: TRBD2
j_call: TRBJ2-3

cdr3_nt: TGTGCCGACTCCCGCCAGGGAATGGTCTGCGCAACTAATGAAAAACTGTTTTTT
cdr3_aa: CADSRQGMVCATNEKLFF
v_call: TRBV11-3
clone_size: NA
cdr3_length: 18
d_call: NA
j_call: TRBJ1-4

cdr3_nt: TGTGCCAGCAGCTTGGCCGGTGACACGAACGAGCAGTACTTC
cdr3_aa: CASSLAGDTNEQYF
v_call: TRBV5-4
clone_size: NA
cdr3_length: 14
d_call: NA
j_call: TRBJ2-7

cdr3_nt: TGTGCCAGCAGCGGAAGGGCCGATGGGAGCGATACGCAGTATTTT
cdr3_aa: CASSGRADGSDTQYF
v_call: TRBV7-2
clone_size: NA
cdr3_length: 15
d_call: NA
j_call: TRBJ2-3

cdr3_nt: TGTGCCAGCAGAAAAGACAGGGGCACAGATACGCAGTATTTT
cdr3_aa: CASRKDRGTDTQYF
v_call: TRBV2
clone_size: NA
cdr3_length: 14
d_call: TRBD1
j_call: TRBJ2-3

cdr3_nt: TGTGCCAGCAGCGTACTGGGAGGGGGCGGCGAGACCCAGTACTTC
cdr3_aa: CASSVLGGGGETQYF
v_call: TRBV9
clone_size: NA
cdr3_length: 15
d_call: NA
j_call: TRBJ2-5

cdr3_nt: TGTGCCAGTAGTACCTCCCACAGGGGTCAGCTGGGCTACACCTTC
cdr3_aa: CASSTSHRGQLGYTF
v_call: TRBV19
clone_size: NA
cdr3_length: 15
d_call: TRBD1
j_call: TRBJ1-2

cdr3_nt: TGTGCCAGCAGCTTGGTAAAGGAGACCCAGTACTTC
cdr3_aa: CASSLVKETQYF
v_call: TRBV5-8
clone_size: NA
cdr3_length: 12
d_call: NA
j_call: TRBJ2-5

cdr3_nt: TGTGCCAGCAGCATTGGCTCAGGGGAGCTGTTTTTT
cdr3_aa: CASSIGSGELFF
v_call: TRBV5-5
clone_size: NA
cdr3_length: 12
d_call: NA
j_call: TRBJ2-2

cdr3_nt: TGTGCCAGCAGCTTTTGGACTAGAAACAATGAGCAGTTCTTC
cdr3_aa: CASSFWTRNNEQFF
v_call: TRBV7-9
clone_size: NA
cdr3_length: 14
d_call: TRBD2
j_call: TRBJ2-1

cdr3_nt: TGTGCCAGTAGTATAGAGGGTCCGGCTTCTGGCTACACCTTC
cdr3_aa: CASSIEGPASGYTF
v_call: TRBV19
clone_size: NA
cdr3_length: 14
d_call: NA
j_call: TRBJ1-2